The clone carrying this TCR beta chain was seen many times. J was trimmed by 16 bases and V by 4 bases; bases with no gene match: 13. Per the germline V gene, CDR1 is SGHDT and CDR2 is YYEEEE. This CDR3 is built from 13 residues. TCRdb re-called the 5' RACE reads with MiXCR, one entry per CDR3 protein. The sample lists 70,000 or so distinct CDR3 sequences, approximately 6.2% occurring once. These data are taken from a study of T cells after yellow fever vaccination. Study-wide background: For low cell numbers, libraries were made with SMART-Seq v4 Ultra Low Input.

The input for sequencing was CD4+ T cells sorted from PBMCs, taken roughly 15 days after the first yellow fever vaccination. The chain uses TRBV5-6 and TRBJ2-1, with 8 bases lining up with TRBD1. This clonotype was obtained from a man in his late teens or twenties who received the YFV17D yellow fever vaccine. The CDR3 loop reads CASSRLTRGQQFF. The CDR3 bases are TGTGCCAGCAGCCGACTTACCAGGGGGCAACAATTCTTC.